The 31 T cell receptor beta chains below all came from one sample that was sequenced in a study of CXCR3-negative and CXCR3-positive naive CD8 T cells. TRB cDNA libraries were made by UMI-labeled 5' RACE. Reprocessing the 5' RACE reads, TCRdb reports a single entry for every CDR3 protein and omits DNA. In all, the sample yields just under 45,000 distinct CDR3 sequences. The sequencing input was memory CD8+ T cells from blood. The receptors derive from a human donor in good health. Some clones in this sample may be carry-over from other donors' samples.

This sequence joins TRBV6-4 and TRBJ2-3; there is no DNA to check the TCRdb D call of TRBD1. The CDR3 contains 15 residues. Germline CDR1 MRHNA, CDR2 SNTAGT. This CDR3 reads CASSVQGEATDTQYF.

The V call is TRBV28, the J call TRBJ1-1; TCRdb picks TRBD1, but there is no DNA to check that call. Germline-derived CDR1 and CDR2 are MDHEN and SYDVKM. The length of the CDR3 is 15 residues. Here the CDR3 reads CASRDTGNQDTEAFF.

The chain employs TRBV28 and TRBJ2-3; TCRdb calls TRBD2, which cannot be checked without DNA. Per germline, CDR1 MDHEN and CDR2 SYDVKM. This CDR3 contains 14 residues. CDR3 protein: CASSFRLSGDTQYF.

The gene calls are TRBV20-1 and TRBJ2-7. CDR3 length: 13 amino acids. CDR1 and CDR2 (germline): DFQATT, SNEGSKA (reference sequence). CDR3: CSASWAERYEQYF.

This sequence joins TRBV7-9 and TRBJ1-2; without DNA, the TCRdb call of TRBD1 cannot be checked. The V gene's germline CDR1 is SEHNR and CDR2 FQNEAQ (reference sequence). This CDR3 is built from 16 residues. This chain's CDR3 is CASSSPGQGTRESYTF.

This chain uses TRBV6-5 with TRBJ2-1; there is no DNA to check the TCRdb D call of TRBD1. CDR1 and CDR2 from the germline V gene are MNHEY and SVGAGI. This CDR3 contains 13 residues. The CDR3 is CASSYSSGGEQFF.

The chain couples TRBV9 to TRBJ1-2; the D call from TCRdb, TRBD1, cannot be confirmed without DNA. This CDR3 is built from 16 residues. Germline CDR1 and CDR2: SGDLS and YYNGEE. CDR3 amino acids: CASSVVPQGPHYGYTF.

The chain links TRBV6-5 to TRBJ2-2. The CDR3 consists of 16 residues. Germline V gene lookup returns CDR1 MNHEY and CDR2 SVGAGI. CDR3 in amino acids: CASSYSNQENTGELFF.

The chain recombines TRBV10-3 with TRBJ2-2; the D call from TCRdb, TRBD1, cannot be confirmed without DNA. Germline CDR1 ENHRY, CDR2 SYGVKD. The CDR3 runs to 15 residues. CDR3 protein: CAISDPDRATGELFF.

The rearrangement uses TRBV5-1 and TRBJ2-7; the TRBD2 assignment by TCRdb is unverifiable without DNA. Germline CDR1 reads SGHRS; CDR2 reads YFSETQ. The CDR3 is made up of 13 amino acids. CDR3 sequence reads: CASSLTGGYEQYF.

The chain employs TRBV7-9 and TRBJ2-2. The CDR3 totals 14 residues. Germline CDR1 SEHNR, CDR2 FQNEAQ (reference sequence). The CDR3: CASSSGLIGGELFF.

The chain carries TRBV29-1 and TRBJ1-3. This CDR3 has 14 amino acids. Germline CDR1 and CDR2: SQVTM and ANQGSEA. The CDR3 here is CSALLLLGGNTIYF.

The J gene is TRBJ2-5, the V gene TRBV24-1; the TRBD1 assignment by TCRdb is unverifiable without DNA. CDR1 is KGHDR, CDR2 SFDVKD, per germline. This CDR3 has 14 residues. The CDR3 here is CATSDLTGEQTQYF.

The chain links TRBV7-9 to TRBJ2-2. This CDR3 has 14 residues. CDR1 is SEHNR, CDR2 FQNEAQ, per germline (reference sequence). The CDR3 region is CASSLIAGTGELFF.

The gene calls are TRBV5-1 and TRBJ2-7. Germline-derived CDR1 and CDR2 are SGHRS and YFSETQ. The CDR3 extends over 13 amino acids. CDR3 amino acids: CASSLAPDYEQYF.

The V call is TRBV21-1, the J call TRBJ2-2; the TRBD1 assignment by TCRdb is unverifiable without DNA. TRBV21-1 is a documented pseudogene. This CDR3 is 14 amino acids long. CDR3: CANPGVKDAGELFF.

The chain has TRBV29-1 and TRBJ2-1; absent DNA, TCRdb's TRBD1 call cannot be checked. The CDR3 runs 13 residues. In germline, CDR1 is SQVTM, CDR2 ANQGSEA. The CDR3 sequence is CSVIGGVDNEQFF.

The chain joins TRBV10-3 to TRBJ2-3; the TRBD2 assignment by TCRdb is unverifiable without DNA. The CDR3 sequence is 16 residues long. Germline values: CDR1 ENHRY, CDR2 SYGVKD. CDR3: CAISALAGGLEDTQYF.

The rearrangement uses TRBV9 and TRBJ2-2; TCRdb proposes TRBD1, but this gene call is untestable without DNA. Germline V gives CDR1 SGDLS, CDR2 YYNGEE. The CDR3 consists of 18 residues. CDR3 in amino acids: CASSANRHRGDDTGELFF.

The CDR3 spells CSVPGGITDTQYF. The genes are TRBV29-1 and TRBJ2-3; TCRdb's D call of TRBD1 is untestable without DNA. CDR1 and CDR2 (germline): SQVTM, ANQGSEA. The CDR3 length is 13 residues.

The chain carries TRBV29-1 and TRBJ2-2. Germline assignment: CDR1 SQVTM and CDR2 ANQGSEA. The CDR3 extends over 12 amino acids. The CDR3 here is CSVGGGAGELFF.

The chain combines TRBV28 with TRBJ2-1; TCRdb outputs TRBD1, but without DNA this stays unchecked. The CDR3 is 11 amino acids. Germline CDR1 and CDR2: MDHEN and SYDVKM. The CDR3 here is CASTTGDEQFF.

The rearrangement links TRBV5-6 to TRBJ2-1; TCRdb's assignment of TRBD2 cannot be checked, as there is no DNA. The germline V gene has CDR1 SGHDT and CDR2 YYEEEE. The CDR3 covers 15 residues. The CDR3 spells CASGSSGGVYNEQFF.

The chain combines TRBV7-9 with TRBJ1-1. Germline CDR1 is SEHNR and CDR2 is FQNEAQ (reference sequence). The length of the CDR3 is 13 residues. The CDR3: CANTGEGNTEAFF.

CDR3 residues: CASSFLTSGTDNTGELFF. V and J are TRBV12-3 or TRBV12-4 and TRBJ2-2; the D call from TCRdb, TRBD1, cannot be confirmed without DNA. CDR3 size: 18 residues.

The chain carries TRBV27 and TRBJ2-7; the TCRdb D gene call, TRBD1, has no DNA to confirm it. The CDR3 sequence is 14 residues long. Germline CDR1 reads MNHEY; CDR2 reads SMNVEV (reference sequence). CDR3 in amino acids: CASSLGGSSYEQYF.

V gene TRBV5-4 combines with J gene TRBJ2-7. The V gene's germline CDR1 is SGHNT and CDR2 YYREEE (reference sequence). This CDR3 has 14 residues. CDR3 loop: CASSHDGLSYEQYF.

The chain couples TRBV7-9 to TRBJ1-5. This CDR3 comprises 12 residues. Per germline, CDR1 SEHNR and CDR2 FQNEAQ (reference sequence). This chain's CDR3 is CASSLANQPQHF. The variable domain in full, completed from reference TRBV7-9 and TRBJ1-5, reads DTGVSQNPRHKITKRGQNVTFRCDPISEHNRLYWYRQTLGQGPEFLTYFQNEAQLEKSRLLSDRFSAERPKGSFSTLEIQRTEQGDSAMYLCASSLANQPQHFGDGTRLSIL.

The CDR3 loop reads CASSQETGGVNEQYF. The rearrangement joins TRBV4-2 to TRBJ2-7; TCRdb's D call, TRBD1, is unchecked because there is no DNA. CDR1 and CDR2 from the germline V gene are LGHNA and YNFKEQ. The CDR3 has 15 residues.

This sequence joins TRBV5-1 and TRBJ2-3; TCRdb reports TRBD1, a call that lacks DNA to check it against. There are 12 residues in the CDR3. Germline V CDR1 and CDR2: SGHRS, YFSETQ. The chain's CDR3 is CASSGDRYTQYF.

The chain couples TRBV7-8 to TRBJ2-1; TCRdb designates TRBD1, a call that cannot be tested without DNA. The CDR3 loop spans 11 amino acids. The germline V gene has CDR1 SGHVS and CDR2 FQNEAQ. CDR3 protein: CASMGHNEQFF.